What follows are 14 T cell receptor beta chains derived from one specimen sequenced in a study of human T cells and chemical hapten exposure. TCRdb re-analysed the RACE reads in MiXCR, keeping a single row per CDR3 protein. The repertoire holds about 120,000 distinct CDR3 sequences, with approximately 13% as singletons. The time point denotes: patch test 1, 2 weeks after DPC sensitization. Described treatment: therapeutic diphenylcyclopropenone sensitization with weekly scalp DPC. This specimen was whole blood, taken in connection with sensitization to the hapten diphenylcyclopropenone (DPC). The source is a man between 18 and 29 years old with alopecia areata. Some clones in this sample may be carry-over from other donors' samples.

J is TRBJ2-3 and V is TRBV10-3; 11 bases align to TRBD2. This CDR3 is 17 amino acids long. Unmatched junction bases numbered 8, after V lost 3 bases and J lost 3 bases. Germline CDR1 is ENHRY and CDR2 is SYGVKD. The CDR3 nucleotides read TGTGCCATCAGTGACCGACCTAGCGGGGGGCGAACAGATACGCAGTATTTT. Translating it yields CAISDRPSGGRTDTQYF.

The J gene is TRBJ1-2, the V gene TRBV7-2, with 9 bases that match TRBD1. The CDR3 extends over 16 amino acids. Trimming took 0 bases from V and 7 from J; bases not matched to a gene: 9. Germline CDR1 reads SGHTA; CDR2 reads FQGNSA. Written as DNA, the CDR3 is TGTGCCAGCAGCTTAGCTAGGGTACAGGGGGCTTCTGGCTACACCTTC. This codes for CASSLARVQGASGYTF.

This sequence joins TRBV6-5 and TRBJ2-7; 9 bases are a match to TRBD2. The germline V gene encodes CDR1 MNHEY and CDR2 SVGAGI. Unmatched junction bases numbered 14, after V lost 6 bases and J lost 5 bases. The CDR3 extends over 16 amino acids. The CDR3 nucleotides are TGTGCCAGCAGGACGGAGGCGGGGGGGCCCCCCCACGAGCAGTACTTC. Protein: CASRTEAGGPPHEQYF.

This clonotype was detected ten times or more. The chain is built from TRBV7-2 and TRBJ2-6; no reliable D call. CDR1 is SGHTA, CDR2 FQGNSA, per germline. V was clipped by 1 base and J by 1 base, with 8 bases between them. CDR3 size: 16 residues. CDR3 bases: TGTGCCAGCAGCTTAGGCTTTTTTTCTGGGGCCAACGTCCTGACTTTC. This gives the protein CASSLGFFSGANVLTF.

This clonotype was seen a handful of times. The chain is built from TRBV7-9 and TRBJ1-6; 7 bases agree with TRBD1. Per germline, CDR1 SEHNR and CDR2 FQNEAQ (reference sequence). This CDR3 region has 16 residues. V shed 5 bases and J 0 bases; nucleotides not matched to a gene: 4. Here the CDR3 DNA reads TGTGCCAGCAGCAGGGACAGTAGCTCCTATAATTCACCCCTCCACTTT. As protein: CASSRDSSSYNSPLHF.

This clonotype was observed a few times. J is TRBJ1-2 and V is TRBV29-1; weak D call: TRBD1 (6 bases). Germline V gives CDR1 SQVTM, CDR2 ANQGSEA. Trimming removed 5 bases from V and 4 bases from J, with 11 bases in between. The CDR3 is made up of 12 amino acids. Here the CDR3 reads CSVRDIGYGYTF. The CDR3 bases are TGCAGCGTTAGGGACATAGGCTATGGCTACACCTTC.

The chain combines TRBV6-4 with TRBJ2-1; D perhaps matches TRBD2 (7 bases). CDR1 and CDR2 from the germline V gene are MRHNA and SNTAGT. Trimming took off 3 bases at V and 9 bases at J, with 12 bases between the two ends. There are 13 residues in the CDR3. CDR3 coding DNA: TGTGCCAGCAGTGAGGGGGGGGCCGGTGAGCAGTTCTTC. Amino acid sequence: CASSEGGAGEQFF.

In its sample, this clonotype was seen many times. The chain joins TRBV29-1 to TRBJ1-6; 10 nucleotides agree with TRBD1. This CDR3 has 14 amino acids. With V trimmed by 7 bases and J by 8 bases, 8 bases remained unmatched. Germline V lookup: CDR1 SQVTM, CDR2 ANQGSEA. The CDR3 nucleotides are TGCAGCGCCCAAGCCGGGACAGGGGATTCACCCCTCCACTTT. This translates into CSAQAGTGDSPLHF.

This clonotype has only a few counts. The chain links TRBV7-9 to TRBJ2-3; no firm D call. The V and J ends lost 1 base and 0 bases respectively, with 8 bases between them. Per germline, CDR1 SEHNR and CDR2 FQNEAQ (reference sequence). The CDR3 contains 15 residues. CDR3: CASSLGDGSTDTQYF. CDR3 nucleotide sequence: TGTGCCAGCAGCTTAGGTGACGGTAGCACAGATACGCAGTATTTT. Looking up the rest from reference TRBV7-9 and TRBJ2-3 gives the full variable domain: DTGVSQNPRHKITKRGQNVTFRCDPISEHNRLYWYRQTLGQGPEFLTYFQNEAQLEKSRLLSDRFSAERPKGSFSTLEIQRTEQGDSAMYLCASSLGDGSTDTQYFGPGTRLTVL.

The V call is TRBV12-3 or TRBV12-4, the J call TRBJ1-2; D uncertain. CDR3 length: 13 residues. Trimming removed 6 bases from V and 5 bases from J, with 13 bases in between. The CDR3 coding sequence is TGTGCCAGCAGCTTTACGGCCCTATATGGCTACACCTTC. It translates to CASSFTALYGYTF.

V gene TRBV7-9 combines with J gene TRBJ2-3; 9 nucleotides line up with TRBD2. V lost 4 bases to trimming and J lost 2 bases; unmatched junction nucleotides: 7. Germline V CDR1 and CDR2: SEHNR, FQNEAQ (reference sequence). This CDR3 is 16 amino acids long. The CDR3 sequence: CASSSPRLADTDTQYF. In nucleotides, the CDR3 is TGTGCCAGCAGCTCCCCCCGACTAGCGGACACAGATACGCAGTATTTT.

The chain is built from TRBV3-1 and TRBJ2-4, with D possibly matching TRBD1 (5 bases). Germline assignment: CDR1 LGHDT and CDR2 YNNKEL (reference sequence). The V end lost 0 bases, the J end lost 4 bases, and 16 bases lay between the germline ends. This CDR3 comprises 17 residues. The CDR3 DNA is TGTGCCAGCAGCCAAGATTTGACCGTGGGGCTTAAAAACATTCAGTACTTC. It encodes CASSQDLTVGLKNIQYF.

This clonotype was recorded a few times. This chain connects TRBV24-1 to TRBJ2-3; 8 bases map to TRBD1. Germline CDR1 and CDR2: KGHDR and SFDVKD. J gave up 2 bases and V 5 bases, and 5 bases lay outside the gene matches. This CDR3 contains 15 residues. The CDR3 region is CATSAVTGATDTQYF. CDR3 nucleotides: TGTGCCACCAGTGCCGTGACAGGGGCCACAGATACGCAGTATTTT.

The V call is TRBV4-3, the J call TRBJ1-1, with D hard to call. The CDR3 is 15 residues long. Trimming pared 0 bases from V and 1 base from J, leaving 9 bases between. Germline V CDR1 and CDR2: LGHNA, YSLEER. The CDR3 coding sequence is TGCGCCAGCAGCCAAGAATTCGAGGAGAACACTGAAGCTTTCTTT. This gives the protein CASSQEFEENTEAFF.